Listed here are 12 T cell receptor beta chains from one sample, sequenced in a study of blood T cell repertoires in COVID-19. Only in-frame clones appear in the TCRdb table, and some are missing; sequencing was by immunoSEQ multiplex PCR. The sample consists of a few hundred thousand clones, about 92% of them appearing once. The specimen was PBMCs or T cells enriched from blood (not recorded which). The receptors here all came from a woman aged 30 to 39 who had recovered from COVID-19.

This rearrangement joins TRBV28 to TRBJ1-4; TRBD1 aligns across 7 bases. The V and J ends lost 3 bases and 8 bases, in that order; junction bases with no gene match: 9. This CDR3 comprises 15 residues. Germline lookup yields CDR1 MDHEN and CDR2 SYDVKM. The CDR3 reads CASSFGTGAGEKLFF. The CDR3, as DNA: TGTGCCAGCAGTTTTGGTACAGGGGCGGGGGAAAAACTGTTTTTT.

V gene TRBV12-3 or TRBV12-4 combines with J gene TRBJ1-2; D possibly corresponds to TRBD1 (6 bases). The V gene lost 5 bases and the J gene lost 1 base, with 8 bases spanning the gap. The CDR3 contains 13 residues. CDR3 nucleotides: TGTGCCAGCAGTGTACAGGGTAACTATGGCTACACCTTC. Its translation is CASSVQGNYGYTF.

This chain uses TRBV6-5 with TRBJ1-6; D is perhaps TRBD1 (5 bases). Germline CDR1 is MNHEY and CDR2 is SVGAGI. V lost 6 bases and J lost 9, with 15 bases in between. CDR3 length: 14 amino acids. In nucleotides, the CDR3 is TGTGCCAGCAGGAACCCTGGGGGGGGTTCACCCCTCCACTTT. It codes for CASRNPGGGSPLHF.

The chain employs TRBV20-1 and TRBJ2-1, with 13 bases matching TRBD2. Germline V gene lookup returns CDR1 DFQATT and CDR2 SNEGSKA (reference sequence). J lost 16 bases, V lost 3 bases, and 15 bases had no gene match. The CDR3 runs to 15 residues. CDR3 sequence: CSASSDAITSGRAFF. CDR3 sequence (DNA): TGCAGTGCTAGTTCGGACGCGATAACTAGCGGGAGGGCCTTCTTC.

The J gene is TRBJ1-6, the V gene TRBV5-4; D is perhaps TRBD1 (6 bases). Germline CDR1 is SGHNT and CDR2 is YYREEE (reference sequence). The germline V and J ends were trimmed by 1 base and 10 bases, with 18 bases remaining between them. This CDR3 region has 16 residues. CDR3 sequence: CASSLWAGGKKSPLHF. CDR3 bases: TGTGCCAGCAGCTTGTGGGCTGGGGGCAAAAAGTCACCCCTCCACTTT.

The rearrangement uses TRBV7-4 and TRBJ2-3; TRBD2 matches 9 bases. CDR1 is SGHVT and CDR2 is SQSDAQ in the germline V gene. CDR3 size: 17 residues. V lost 2 bases and J lost 4; bases outside the gene matches: 10. In DNA, the CDR3 is TGTGCCAGCAGCTTAAGGGTTAGCGGGAGACGAGCAGATACGCAGTATTTT. Protein sequence: CASSLRVSGRRADTQYF.

The V call is TRBV11-2, the J call TRBJ2-7; possible D gene TRBD2, 5 bases. V shed 8 bases and J shed 4 bases, with 15 bases lying between them. The germline CDR1 and CDR2 sequences are SGHAT and FQNNGV. This CDR3 region has 13 residues. The DNA of the CDR3 is TGTGCCAGCCAGCGGAGGAAATTGTACGAGCAGTACTTC. Encoded protein: CASQRRKLYEQYF.

This chain uses TRBV28 with TRBJ1-5; 10 bases match TRBD1. Germline-derived CDR1 and CDR2 are MDHEN and SYDVKM. With V trimmed by 6 bases and J by 4 bases, 12 bases remained unmatched. CDR3 size: 17 residues. Here the CDR3 DNA reads TGTGCCAGCAGCCCCGCCGGGACAGGGGTCTGGAATCAGCCCCAGCATTTT. This translates into CASSPAGTGVWNQPQHF.

The chain is built from TRBV5-4 and TRBJ2-1; D is unresolved. The CDR3 covers 15 residues. Trimming cost V 3 bases and J 3 bases, with 13 bases left between them. Germline V gene lookup returns CDR1 SGHNT and CDR2 YYREEE (reference sequence). CDR3 region: CASSSLKSSYNEQFF. The CDR3 DNA is TGTGCCAGCAGCTCCCTGAAGAGTAGCTACAATGAGCAGTTCTTC.

The V and J genes are TRBV5-1 and TRBJ2-4; D is unresolved. From germline, CDR1 is SGHRS and CDR2 YFSETQ. V was trimmed by 0 bases and J by 0 bases, leaving 7 bases between them. There are 15 residues in the CDR3. This CDR3 is CASSLGLLAKNIQYF. The CDR3 DNA reads TGCGCCAGCAGCTTGGGGCTTTTAGCCAAAAACATTCAGTACTTC.

The gene calls are TRBV28 and TRBJ1-4; 8 positions match TRBD1. The CDR3 extends over 18 amino acids. CDR1 and CDR2 from the germline V gene are MDHEN and SYDVKM. Losses at the gene ends were 7 bases for V and 7 bases for J; bases not matched to a gene: 20. The CDR3 nucleotides read TGTGCCAGCAACCCCTCCGGACAGGGAGGCCTAGATAGTGAAAAACTGTTTTTT. Its protein product is CASNPSGQGGLDSEKLFF. The full variable domain, in which reference TRBV28 and TRBJ1-4 provide the parts outside the CDR3, is DVKVTQSSRYLVKRTGEKVFLECVQDMDHENMFWYRQDPGLGLRLIYFSYDVKMKEKGDIPEGYSVSREKKERFSLILESASTNQTSMYLCASNPSGQGGLDSEKLFFGSGTQLSVL.

This chain uses TRBV19 with TRBJ2-2; 8 positions agree with TRBD2. Germline lookup yields CDR1 LNHDA and CDR2 SQIVND (reference sequence). The CDR3 has 18 residues. V lost 5 bases to trimming and J lost 6 bases; unmatched junction nucleotides: 17. The CDR3 coding sequence is TGTGCCAGTAGTGGTCGGACTGCCGGGGGGGGGTCTCCCGGGGAGCTGTTTTTT. Translating gives CASSGRTAGGGSPGELFF.